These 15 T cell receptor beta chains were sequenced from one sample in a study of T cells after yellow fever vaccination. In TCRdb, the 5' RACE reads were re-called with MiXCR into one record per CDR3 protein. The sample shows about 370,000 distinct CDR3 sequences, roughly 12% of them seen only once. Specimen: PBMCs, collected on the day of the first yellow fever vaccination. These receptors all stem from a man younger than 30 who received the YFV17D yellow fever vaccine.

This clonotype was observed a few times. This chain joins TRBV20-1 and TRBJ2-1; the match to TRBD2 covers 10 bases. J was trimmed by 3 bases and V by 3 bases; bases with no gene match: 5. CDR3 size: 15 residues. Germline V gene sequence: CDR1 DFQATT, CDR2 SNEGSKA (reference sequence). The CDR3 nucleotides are TGCAGTGCTAGGAGCGAGCGGGGGGGCTACAATGAGCAGTTCTTC. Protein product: CSARSERGGYNEQFF.

The CDR3 DNA is TGCGCCAGCAGCCAACGGTGGGTTGGAGGGGATACGCAGTATTTT. It codes for CASSQRWVGGDTQYF. This chain connects TRBV4-1 to TRBJ2-3, with D perhaps TRBD2 (6 bases). The CDR3 is 15 amino acids. Trimming took 2 bases from V and 6 from J, leaving 15 bases between them. Germline loops: CDR1 MGHRA, CDR2 YSYEKL.

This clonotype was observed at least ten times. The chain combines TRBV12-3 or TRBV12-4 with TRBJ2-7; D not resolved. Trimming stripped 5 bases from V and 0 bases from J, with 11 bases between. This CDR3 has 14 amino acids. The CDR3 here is CASSLGPSSYEQYV. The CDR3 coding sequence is TGTGCCAGCAGTCTCGGGCCGAGCTCCTACGAGCAGTACGTC.

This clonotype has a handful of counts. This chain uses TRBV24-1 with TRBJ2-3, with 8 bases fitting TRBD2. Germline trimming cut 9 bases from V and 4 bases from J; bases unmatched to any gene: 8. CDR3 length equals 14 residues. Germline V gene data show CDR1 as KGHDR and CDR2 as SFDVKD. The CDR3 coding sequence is TGTGCCACCGGGGGGGCGCGGGGGGCAGATACGCAGTATTTT. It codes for CATGGARGADTQYF.

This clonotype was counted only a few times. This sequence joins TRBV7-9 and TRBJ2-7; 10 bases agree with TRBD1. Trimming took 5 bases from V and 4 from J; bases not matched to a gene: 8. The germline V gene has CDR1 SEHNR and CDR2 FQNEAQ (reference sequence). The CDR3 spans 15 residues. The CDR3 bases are TGTGCCAGCAGCCCAAAGGGGACAGGGGTATACGAGCAGTACTTC. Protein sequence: CASSPKGTGVYEQYF. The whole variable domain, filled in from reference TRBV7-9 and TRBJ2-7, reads DTGVSQNPRHKITKRGQNVTFRCDPISEHNRLYWYRQTLGQGPEFLTYFQNEAQLEKSRLLSDRFSAERPKGSFSTLEIQRTEQGDSAMYLCASSPKGTGVYEQYFGPGTRLTVT.

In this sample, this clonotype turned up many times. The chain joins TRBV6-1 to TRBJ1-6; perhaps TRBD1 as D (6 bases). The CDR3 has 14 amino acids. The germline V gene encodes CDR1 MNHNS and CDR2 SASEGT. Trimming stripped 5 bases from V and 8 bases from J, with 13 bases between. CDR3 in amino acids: CASSPRGRDSPLHF. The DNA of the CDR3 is TGTGCCAGCAGTCCCAGGGGTAGGGATTCACCCCTCCACTTT.

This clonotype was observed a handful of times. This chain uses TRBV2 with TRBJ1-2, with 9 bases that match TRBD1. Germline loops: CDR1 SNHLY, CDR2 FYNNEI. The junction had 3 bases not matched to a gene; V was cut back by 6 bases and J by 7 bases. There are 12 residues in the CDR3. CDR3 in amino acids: CASRDRGGGYTF. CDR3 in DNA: TGTGCCAGCAGGGACAGGGGAGGTGGCTACACCTTC.

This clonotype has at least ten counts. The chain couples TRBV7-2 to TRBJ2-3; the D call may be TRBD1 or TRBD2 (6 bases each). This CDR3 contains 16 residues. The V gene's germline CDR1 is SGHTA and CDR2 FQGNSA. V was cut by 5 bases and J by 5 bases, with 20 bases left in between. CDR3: CASSPPEGGLVDTQYF. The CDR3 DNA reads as TGTGCCAGCAGCCCACCCGAGGGGGGCCTGGTAGATACGCAGTATTTT.

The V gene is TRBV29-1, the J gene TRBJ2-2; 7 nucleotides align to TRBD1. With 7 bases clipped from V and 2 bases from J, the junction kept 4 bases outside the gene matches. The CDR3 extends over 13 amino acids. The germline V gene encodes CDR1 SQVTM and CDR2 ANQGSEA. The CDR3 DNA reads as TGCAGCGCCGACAGGGAAAACACCGGGGAGCTGTTTTTT. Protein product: CSADRENTGELFF.

The CDR3 is CASSPISSGANVLTF. Here the CDR3 DNA reads TGTGCCAGCAGCCCCATCAGCTCTGGGGCCAACGTCCTGACTTTC. The V and J genes are TRBV7-9 and TRBJ2-6; D uncertain. The germline gives CDR1 SEHNR, CDR2 FQNEAQ (reference sequence). The CDR3 loop spans 15 amino acids. Trimming cost V 5 bases and J 0 bases, with 8 bases left between them.

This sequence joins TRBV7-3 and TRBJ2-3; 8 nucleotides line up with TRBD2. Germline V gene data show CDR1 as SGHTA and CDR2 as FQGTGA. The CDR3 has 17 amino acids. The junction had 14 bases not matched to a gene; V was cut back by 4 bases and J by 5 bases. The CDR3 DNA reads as TGTGCCAGCAGCTACGATCCCCGGGGGGGCCTATTAGATACGCAGTATTTT. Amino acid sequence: CASSYDPRGGLLDTQYF.

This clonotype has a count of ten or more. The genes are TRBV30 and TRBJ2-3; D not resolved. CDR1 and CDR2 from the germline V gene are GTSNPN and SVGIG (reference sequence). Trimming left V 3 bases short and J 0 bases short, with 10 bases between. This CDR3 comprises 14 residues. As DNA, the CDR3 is TGTGCCTGGAGGTCCAGCTATAGCACAGATACGCAGTATTTT. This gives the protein CAWRSSYSTDTQYF.

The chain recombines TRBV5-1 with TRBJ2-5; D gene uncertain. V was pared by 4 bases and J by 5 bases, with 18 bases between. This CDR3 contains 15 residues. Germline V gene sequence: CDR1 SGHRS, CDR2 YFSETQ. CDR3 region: CASSLMAPELETQYF. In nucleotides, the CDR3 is TGCGCCAGCAGCCTTATGGCCCCTGAGTTGGAGACCCAGTACTTC.

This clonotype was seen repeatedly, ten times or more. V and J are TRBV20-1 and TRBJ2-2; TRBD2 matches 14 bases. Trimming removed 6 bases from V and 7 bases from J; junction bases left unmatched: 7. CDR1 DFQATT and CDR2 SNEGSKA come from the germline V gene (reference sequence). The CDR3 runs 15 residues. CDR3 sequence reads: CSARGLAGVGGELFF. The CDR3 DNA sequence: TGCAGTGCACGGGGACTAGCGGGGGTAGGCGGGGAGCTGTTTTTT.

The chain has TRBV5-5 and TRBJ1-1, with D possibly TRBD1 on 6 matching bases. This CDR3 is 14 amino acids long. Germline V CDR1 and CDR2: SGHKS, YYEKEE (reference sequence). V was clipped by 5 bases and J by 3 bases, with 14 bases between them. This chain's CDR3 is CASRPWGGDTEAFF. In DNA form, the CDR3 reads TGTGCCAGCAGGCCTTGGGGGGGCGACACTGAAGCTTTCTTT.